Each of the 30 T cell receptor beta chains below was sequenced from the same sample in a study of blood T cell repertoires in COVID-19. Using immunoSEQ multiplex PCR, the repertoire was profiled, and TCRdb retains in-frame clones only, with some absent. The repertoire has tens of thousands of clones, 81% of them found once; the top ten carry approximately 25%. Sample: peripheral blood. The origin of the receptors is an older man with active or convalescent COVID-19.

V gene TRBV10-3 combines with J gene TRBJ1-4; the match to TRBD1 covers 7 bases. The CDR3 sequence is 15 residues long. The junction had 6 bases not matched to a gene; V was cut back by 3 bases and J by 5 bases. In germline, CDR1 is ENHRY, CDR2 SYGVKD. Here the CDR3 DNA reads TGTGCCATCAGTGAATTGGGGGGACAGAATGAAAAACTGTTTTTT. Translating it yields CAISELGGQNEKLFF.

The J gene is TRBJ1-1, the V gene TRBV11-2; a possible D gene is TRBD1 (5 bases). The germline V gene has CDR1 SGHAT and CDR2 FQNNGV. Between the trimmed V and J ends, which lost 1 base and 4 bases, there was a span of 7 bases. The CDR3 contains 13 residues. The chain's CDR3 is CASSLAGPTEAFF. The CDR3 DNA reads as TGTGCCAGCAGCTTAGCAGGGCCCACTGAAGCTTTCTTT.

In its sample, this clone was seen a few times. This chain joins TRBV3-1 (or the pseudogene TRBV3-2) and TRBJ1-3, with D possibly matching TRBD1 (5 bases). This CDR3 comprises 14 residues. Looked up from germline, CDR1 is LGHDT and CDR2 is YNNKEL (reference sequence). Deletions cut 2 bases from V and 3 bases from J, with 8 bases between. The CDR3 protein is CASSQQGIGNTIYF. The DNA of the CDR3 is TGTGCCAGCAGCCAACAGGGAATTGGAAACACCATATATTTT.

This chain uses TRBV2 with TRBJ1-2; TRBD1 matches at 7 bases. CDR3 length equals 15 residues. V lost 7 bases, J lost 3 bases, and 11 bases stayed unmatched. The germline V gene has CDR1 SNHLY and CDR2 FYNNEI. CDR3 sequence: CASTGQNQNHYGYTF. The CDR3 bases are TGTGCCAGCACGGGACAGAATCAGAACCACTATGGCTACACCTTC. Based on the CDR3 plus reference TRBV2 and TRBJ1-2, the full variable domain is EPEVTQTPSHQVTQMGQEVILRCVPISNHLYFYWYRQILGQKVEFLVSFYNNEISEKSEIFDDQFSVERPDGSNFTLKIRSTKLEDSAMYFCASTGQNQNHYGYTFGSGTRLTVV.

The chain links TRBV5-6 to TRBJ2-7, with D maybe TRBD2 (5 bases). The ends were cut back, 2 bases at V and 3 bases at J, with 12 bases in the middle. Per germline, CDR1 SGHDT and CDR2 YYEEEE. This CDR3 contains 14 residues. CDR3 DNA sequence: TGTGCCAGCAGCTTCGGGGTCCAGCTCTACGAGCAGTACTTC. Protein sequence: CASSFGVQLYEQYF.

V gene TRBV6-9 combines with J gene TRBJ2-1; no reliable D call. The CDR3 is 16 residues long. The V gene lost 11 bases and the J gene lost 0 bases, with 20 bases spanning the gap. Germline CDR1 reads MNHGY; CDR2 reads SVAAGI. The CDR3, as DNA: TGTGCCTACGAGAGGAAAACCCCCCTCTCCTACAATGAGCAGTTCTTC. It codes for CAYERKTPLSYNEQFF.

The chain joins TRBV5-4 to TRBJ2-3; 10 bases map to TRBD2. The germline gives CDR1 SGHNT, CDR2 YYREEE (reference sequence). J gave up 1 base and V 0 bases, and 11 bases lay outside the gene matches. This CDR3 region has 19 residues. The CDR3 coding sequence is TGTGCCAGCAGCTTGGGGAAAGCGGGGGGGAACTCGGGCACAGATACGCAGTATTTT. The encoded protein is CASSLGKAGGNSGTDTQYF.

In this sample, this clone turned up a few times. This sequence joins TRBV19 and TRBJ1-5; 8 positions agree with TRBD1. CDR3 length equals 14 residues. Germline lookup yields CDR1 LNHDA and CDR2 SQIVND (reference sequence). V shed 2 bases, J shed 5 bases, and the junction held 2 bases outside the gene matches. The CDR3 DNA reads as TGTGCCAGTAGTATAAGGACAGGGCATCAGCCCCAGCATTTT. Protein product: CASSIRTGHQPQHF.

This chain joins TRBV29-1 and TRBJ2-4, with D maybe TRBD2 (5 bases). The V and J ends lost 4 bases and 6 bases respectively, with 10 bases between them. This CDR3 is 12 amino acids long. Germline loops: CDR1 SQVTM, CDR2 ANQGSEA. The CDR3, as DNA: TGCAGCGTTGCCCGGGCGGGAAACATTCAGTACTTC. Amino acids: CSVARAGNIQYF.

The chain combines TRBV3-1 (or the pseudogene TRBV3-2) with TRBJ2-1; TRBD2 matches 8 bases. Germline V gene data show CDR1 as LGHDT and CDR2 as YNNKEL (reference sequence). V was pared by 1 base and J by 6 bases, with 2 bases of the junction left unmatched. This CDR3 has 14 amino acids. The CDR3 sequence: CASSQVAGGNEQFF. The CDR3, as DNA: TGTGCCAGCAGCCAAGTGGCGGGGGGCAATGAGCAGTTCTTC.

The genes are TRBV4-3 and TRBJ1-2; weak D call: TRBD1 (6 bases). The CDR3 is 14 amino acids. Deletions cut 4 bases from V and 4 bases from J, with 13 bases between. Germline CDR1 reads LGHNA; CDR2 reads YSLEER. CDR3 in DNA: TGCGCCAGCAGCCCAGACCTGGGGGCCTATGGCTACACCTTC. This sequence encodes CASSPDLGAYGYTF.

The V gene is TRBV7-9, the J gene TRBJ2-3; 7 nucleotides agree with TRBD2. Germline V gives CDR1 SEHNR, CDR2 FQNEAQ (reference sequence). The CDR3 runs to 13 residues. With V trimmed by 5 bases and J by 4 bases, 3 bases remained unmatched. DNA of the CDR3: TGTGCCAGCAGCCCTAGCGGTTCAGATACGCAGTATTTT. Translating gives CASSPSGSDTQYF. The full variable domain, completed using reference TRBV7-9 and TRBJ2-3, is DTGVSQNPRHKITKRGQNVTFRCDPISEHNRLYWYRQTLGQGPEFLTYFQNEAQLEKSRLLSDRFSAERPKGSFSTLEIQRTEQGDSAMYLCASSPSGSDTQYFGPGTRLTVL.

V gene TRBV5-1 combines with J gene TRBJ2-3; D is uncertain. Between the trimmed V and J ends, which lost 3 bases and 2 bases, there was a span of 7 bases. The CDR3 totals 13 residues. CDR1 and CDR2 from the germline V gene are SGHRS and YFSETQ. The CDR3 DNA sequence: TGCGCCAGCAGCTCGATACTCACAGATACGCAGTATTTT. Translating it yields CASSSILTDTQYF.

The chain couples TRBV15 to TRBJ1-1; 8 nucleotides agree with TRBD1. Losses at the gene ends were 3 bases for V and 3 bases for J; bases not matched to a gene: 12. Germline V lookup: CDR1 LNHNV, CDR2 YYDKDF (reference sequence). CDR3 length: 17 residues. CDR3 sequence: CATSSNQGAEWDTEAFF. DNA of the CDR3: TGTGCCACCAGCAGCAATCAGGGGGCTGAGTGGGACACTGAAGCTTTCTTT.

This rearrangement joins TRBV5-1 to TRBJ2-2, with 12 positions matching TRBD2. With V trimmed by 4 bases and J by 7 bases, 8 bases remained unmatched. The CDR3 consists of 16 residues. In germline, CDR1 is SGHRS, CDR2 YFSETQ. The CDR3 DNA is TGCGCCAGCAGCCGGCGGACTAGCGGGGATATCGGGGAGCTGTTTTTT. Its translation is CASSRRTSGDIGELFF.

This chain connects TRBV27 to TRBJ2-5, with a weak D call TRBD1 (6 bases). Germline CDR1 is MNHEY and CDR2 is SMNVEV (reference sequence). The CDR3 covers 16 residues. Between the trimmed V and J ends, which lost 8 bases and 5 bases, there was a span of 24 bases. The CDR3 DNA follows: TGTGCCAGCCATGCCAGGGGAAGGGGGAGTGGGGAGACCCAGTACTTC. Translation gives CASHARGRGSGETQYF.

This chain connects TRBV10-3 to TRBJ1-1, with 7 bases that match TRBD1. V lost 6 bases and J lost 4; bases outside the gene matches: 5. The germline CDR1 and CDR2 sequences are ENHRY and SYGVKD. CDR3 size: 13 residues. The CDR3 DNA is TGTGCCATCAGAGCACAGGGGTCCACTGAAGCTTTCTTT. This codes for CAIRAQGSTEAFF.

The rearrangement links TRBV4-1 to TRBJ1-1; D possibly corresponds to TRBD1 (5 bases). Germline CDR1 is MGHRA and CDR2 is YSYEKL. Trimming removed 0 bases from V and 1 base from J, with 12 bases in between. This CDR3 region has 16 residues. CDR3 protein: CASSQEVGLRNTEAFF. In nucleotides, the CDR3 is TGCGCCAGCAGCCAAGAGGTGGGACTTAGGAACACTGAAGCTTTCTTT.

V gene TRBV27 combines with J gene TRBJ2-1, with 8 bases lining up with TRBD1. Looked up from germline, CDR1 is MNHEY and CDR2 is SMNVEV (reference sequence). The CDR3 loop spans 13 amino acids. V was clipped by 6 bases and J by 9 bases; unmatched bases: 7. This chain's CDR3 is CASRSDRGGEQFF. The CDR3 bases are TGTGCCAGCAGATCCGACAGGGGCGGTGAGCAGTTCTTC.

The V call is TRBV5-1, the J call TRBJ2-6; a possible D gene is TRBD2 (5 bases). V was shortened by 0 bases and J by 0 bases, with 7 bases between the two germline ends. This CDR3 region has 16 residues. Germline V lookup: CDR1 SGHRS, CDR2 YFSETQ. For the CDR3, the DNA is TGCGCCAGCAGCTTGGTTGCGGGCTCTGGGGCCAACGTCCTGACTTTC. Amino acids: CASSLVAGSGANVLTF.

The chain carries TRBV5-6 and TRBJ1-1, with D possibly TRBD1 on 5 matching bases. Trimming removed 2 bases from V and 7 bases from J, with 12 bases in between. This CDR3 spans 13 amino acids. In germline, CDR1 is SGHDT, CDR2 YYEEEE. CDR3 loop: CASSLRTIDEAFF. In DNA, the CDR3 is TGTGCCAGCAGCTTACGGACAATCGATGAAGCTTTCTTT.

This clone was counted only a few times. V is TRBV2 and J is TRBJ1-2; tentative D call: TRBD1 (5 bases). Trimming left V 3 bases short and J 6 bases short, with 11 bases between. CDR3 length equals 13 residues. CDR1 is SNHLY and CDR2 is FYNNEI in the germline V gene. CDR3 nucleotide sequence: TGTGCCAGCAGTGAGGACATGACAGATGGCTACACCTTC. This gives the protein CASSEDMTDGYTF.

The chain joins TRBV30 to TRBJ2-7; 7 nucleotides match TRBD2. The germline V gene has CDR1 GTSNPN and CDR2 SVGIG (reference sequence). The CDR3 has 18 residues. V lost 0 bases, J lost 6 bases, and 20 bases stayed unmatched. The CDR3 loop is CAWSVRTQFTGGLGEQYF. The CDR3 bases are TGTGCCTGGAGTGTACGCACCCAATTCACGGGGGGTCTTGGCGAGCAGTACTTC.

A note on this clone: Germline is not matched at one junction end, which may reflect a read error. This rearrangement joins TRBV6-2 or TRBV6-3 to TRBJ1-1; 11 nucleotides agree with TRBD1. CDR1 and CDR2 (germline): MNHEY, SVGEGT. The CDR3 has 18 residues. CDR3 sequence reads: CASGYRRTGGIWNTEAFF. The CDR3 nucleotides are TGTGCCAGCGGTTACCGACGGACAGGGGGCATTTGGAACACTGAAGCTTTCTTT.

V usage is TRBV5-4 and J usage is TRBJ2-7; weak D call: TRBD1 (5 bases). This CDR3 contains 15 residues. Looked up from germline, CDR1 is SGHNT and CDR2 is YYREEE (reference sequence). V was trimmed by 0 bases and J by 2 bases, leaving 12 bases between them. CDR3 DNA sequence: TGTGCCAGCAGCTTGGACCCAGGGCTTACCTACGAGCAGTACTTC. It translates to CASSLDPGLTYEQYF.

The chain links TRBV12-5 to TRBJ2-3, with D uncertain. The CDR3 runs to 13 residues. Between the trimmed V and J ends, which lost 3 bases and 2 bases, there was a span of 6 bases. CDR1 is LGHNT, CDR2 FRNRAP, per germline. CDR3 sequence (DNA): TGTGCTAGTGGTTTATCTTCCACAGATACGCAGTATTTT. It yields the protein CASGLSSTDTQYF. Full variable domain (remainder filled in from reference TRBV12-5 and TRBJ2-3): DARVTQTPRHKVTEMGQEVTMRCQPILGHNTVFWYRQTMMQGLELLAYFRNRAPLDDSGMPKDRFSAEMPDATLATLKIQPSEPRDSAVYFCASGLSSTDTQYFGPGTRLTVL.

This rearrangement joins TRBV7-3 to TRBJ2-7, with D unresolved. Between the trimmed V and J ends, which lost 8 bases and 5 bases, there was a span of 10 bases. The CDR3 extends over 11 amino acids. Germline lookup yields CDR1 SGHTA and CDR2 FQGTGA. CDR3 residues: CASLRVNEQYF. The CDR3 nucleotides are TGTGCCAGCCTTCGGGTCAACGAGCAGTACTTC.

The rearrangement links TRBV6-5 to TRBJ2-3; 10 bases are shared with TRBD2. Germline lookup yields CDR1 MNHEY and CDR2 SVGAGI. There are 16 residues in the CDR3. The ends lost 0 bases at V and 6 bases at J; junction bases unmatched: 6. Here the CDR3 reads CASSYSSSGGPDTQYF. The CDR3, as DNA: TGTGCCAGCAGTTACTCGTCTAGCGGGGGACCTGATACGCAGTATTTT.

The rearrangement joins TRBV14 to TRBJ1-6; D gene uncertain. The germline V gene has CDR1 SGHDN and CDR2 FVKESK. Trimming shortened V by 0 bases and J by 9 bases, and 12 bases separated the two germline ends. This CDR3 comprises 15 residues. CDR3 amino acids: CASSQDWPGSSPLHF. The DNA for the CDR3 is TGTGCCAGCAGCCAAGATTGGCCGGGGTCTTCACCCCTCCACTTT.

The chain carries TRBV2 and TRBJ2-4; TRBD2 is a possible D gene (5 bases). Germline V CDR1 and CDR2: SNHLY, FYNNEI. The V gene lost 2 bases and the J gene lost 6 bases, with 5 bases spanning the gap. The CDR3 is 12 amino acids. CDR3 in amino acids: CASSERGNIQYF. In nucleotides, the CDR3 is TGTGCCAGCAGTGAACGGGGAAACATTCAGTACTTC. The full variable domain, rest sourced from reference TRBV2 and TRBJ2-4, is EPEVTQTPSHQVTQMGQEVILRCVPISNHLYFYWYRQILGQKVEFLVSFYNNEISEKSEIFDDQFSVERPDGSNFTLKIRSTKLEDSAMYFCASSERGNIQYFGAGTRLSVL.